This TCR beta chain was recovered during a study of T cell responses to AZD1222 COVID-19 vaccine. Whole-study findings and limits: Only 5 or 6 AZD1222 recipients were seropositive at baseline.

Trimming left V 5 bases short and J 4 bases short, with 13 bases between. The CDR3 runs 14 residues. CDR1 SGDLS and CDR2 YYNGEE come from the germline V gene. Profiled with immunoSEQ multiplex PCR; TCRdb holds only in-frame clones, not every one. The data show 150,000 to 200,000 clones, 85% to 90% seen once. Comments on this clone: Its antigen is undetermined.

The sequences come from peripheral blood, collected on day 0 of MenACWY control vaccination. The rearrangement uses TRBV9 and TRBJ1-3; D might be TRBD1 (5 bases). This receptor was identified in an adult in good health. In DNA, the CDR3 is TGTGCCAGCAGTACGCAGGGTTCAGGAAACACCATATATTTT. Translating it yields CASSTQGSGNTIYF.